Sequencing of this TCR beta chain was carried out in a study of blood T cells in healthy people across ages. Findings and caveats of the study: A roughly linear age-dependent decrease characterized TCR beta diversity per million T cells. Donors of long life had a larger count of naive CD4+ cells and greater diversity than aged donors.

Researchers report isolating at least 6.5 million PBMCs per sample. Then a second PCR, running roughly 7 to 11 cycles, was carried out with a sample-barcoded 5' primer and a J-beta primer mix. Unique molecular identifiers of 12 random nucleotides labeled each cDNA. One entry per CDR3 protein results from TCRdb running MiXCR on the 5' RACE reads. The sample contains more than 700,000 distinct CDR3 sequences, more than 35% of which appear only once. V gave up 2 bases and J gave up 10 bases; unmatched junction bases: 12. The CDR3 totals 15 residues. Germline V gene lookup returns CDR1 WSHSY and CDR2 SAAADI. A note on this clonotype: Its antigen is currently unknown.

The clonotype was recovered from a man older than 75 in good health. This sequence joins TRBV10-2 and TRBJ1-1; 8 bases are shared with TRBD1. The sequencing sample was made of blood. The CDR3 coding sequence is TGCGCCAGCAGTGAGAGCTCTGGACAGGGATATGGAGCTTTCTTT. It translates to CASSESSGQGYGAFF.